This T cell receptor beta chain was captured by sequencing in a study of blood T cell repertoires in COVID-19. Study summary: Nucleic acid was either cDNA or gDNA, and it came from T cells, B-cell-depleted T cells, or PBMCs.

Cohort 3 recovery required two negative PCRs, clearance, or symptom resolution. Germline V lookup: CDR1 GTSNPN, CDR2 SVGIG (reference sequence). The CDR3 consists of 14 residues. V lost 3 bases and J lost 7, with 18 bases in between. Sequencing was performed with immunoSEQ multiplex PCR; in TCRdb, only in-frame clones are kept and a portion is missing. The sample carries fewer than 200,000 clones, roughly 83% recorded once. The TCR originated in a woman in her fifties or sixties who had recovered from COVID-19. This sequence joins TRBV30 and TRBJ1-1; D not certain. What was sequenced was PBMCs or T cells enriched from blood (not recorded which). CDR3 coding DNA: TGTGCCTGGAGCCCCAAAGGCAAGCGAATTGAAGCTTTCTTT. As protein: CAWSPKGKRIEAFF. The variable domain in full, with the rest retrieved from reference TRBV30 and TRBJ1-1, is SQTIHQWPATLVQPVGSPLSLECTVEGTSNPNLYWYRQAAGRGLQLLFYSVGIGQISSEVPQNLSASRPQDRQFILSSKKLLLSDSGFYLCAWSPKGKRIEAFFGQGTRLTVV.